This T cell receptor (beta chain) was captured by sequencing in a study of T-cell reconstitution after alpha-beta-depleted transplantation in children. Study-wide findings and caveats: One year after transplant, T-cell counts and diversity came mostly from newly produced T cells.

As it was prepared, the TCRbeta library received unique molecular identifiers. MiXCR, run by TCRdb on the PCR reads, gives a single entry per CDR3 protein. In the table there are 580,000 or so distinct CDR3 sequences, roughly 23% of which are singletons. CDR1 is SEHNR and CDR2 is FQNEAQ in the germline V gene (reference sequence). The V and J ends lost 5 bases and 4 bases respectively, with 14 bases between them. The CDR3 is 14 residues long. At least ten counts were recorded for this clonotype. The antigen is unknown. Sample: PBMCs, mostly from graft donor cells, taken 360 days after TCRalphabeta/CD19-depleted stem cell transplant. The rearrangement uses TRBV7-9 and TRBJ1-1, with D possibly matching TRBD1 (6 bases). The receptor comes from a boy in the first two years of life who had a stem cell transplant for acute myeloid leukemia, so the T cells may come from the graft donor. CDR3 coding DNA: TGTGCCAGCAGCCTTTTCACAGGGAGCACTGAAGCTTTCTTT. Its translation: CASSLFTGSTEAFF.